The rows below give T cell receptor beta chains drawn from one sample of a study of regulatory T cells in long-lasting Graves disease. TCRdb recomputed calls from the multiplex PCR reads with MiXCR, one row per CDR3 protein. The table records roughly 700,000 distinct CDR3 sequences, around 30% of them present only once. Sequenced material: peripheral blood mononuclear cells (PBMCs), taken when the disease was refractory, from a patient treated with antithyroid drugs. These receptors all come from a female donor with Graves disease. Both conserved end residues are part of each CDR3. Each record gives: J gene, clone size, V gene, D gene, CDR3 protein. The D gene is left open where the match is weak. Some rows mark clone size as missing; the rest say once, few, many or name a class of expanded clone.

J gene: TRBJ1-1
clone size: few
V gene: TRBV25-1
D gene: .
CDR3 protein: CASTREGFAVGNTEAFF

J gene: TRBJ2-7
clone size: few
V gene: TRBV6-1
D gene: .
CDR3 protein: CASSEALSTPREQYF

J gene: TRBJ2-2
clone size: .
V gene: TRBV5-1
D gene: .
CDR3 protein: CASSLARLQRQSTGELFF

J gene: TRBJ1-6
clone size: many
V gene: TRBV11-2
D gene: .
CDR3 protein: CASSWAGQNSPLHF

J gene: TRBJ1-2
clone size: .
V gene: TRBV20-1
D gene: .
CDR3 protein: CSAKSGGRVMDYTF

J gene: TRBJ2-5
clone size: many
V gene: TRBV13
D gene: .
CDR3 protein: CASSLRVMGFQETQYF

J gene: TRBJ2-3
clone size: .
V gene: TRBV2
D gene: TRBD1
CDR3 protein: CASSDRQGAIDTQYF

J gene: TRBJ2-5
clone size: .
V gene: TRBV9
D gene: TRBD2
CDR3 protein: CASSVDSGRALETQYF

J gene: TRBJ1-5
clone size: .
V gene: TRBV20-1
D gene: .
CDR3 protein: CSASGGESNQPQHF

J gene: TRBJ1-2
clone size: few
V gene: TRBV12-3/TRBV12-4
D gene: .
CDR3 protein: CASSNSVLTSNYGYTF

J gene: TRBJ2-7
clone size: few
V gene: TRBV6-2/TRBV6-3
D gene: TRBD1
CDR3 protein: CASSETPDRGLYEQYF

J gene: TRBJ1-2
clone size: few
V gene: TRBV6-1
D gene: .
CDR3 protein: CASSPGVRSHGYTF

J gene: TRBJ1-5
clone size: .
V gene: TRBV20-1
D gene: .
CDR3 protein: CSARDSGSTLYSNQPQHF

J gene: TRBJ1-1
clone size: .
V gene: TRBV5-1
D gene: TRBD1
CDR3 protein: CASSLVGDREAFF

J gene: TRBJ1-5
clone size: many
V gene: TRBV12-3/TRBV12-4
D gene: TRBD1
CDR3 protein: CASRDRASQPQHF

J gene: TRBJ1-1
clone size: .
V gene: TRBV7-9
D gene: .
CDR3 protein: CASSLAGSEYTEAFF

J gene: TRBJ1-2
clone size: many
V gene: TRBV6-1
D gene: .
CDR3 protein: CASSETGNYGYTF

J gene: TRBJ1-1
clone size: .
V gene: TRBV6-5
D gene: .
CDR3 protein: CASSWTAGAFF

J gene: TRBJ1-1
clone size: .
V gene: TRBV20-1
D gene: .
CDR3 protein: CSALWAVANTEAFF

J gene: TRBJ2-1
clone size: .
V gene: TRBV2
D gene: .
CDR3 protein: CASSGVTYSYNEQFF

J gene: TRBJ1-2
clone size: .
V gene: TRBV7-6
D gene: .
CDR3 protein: CASSLAAGRKYGYTF

J gene: TRBJ1-6
clone size: many
V gene: TRBV2
D gene: .
CDR3 protein: CASRFSAENSPLHF

J gene: TRBJ1-2
clone size: few
V gene: TRBV30
D gene: .
CDR3 protein: CAWSSSVYGYTF

J gene: TRBJ1-4
clone size: few
V gene: TRBV20-1
D gene: .
CDR3 protein: CSASAEGGEKLFF

J gene: TRBJ1-2
clone size: many
V gene: TRBV6-2/TRBV6-3
D gene: TRBD1
CDR3 protein: CASSDTGVGGYTF

J gene: TRBJ1-1
clone size: .
V gene: TRBV20-1
D gene: .
CDR3 protein: CSARGPRNTEAFF

J gene: TRBJ1-1
clone size: .
V gene: TRBV29-1
D gene: .
CDR3 protein: CSVAGGKGNTEAFF

J gene: TRBJ1-1
clone size: few
V gene: TRBV30
D gene: .
CDR3 protein: CAWSVVAENTEAFF

J gene: TRBJ2-7
clone size: many
V gene: TRBV6-1
D gene: .
CDR3 protein: CASSEEGFNEQYF

J gene: TRBJ2-7
clone size: .
V gene: TRBV6-2/TRBV6-3
D gene: .
CDR3 protein: CASSRLSHSYEQYF

J gene: TRBJ1-6
clone size: .
V gene: TRBV3-1
D gene: .
CDR3 protein: CASSQVTGNSPLHF

J gene: TRBJ2-7
clone size: few
V gene: TRBV12-3/TRBV12-4
D gene: TRBD2
CDR3 protein: CASSLVQAGGGEQYF

J gene: TRBJ1-2
clone size: few
V gene: TRBV27
D gene: .
CDR3 protein: CASSSPGATYGYTF

J gene: TRBJ1-5
clone size: few
V gene: TRBV3-1
D gene: TRBD1
CDR3 protein: CASSHQTGVQPQHF

J gene: TRBJ2-5
clone size: many
V gene: TRBV15
D gene: .
CDR3 protein: CATSRSTGTLGTQYF

J gene: TRBJ2-3
clone size: .
V gene: TRBV2
D gene: .
CDR3 protein: CASSELAPSTDTQYF

J gene: TRBJ2-7
clone size: .
V gene: TRBV2
D gene: TRBD2
CDR3 protein: CASSQLASGGYEQYF

J gene: TRBJ2-2
clone size: once
V gene: TRBV5-6
D gene: TRBD1
CDR3 protein: CASSDLMAGTGNTGELFF

J gene: TRBJ2-2
clone size: .
V gene: TRBV3-1
D gene: .
CDR3 protein: CASSHLSGDLPGELFF

J gene: TRBJ1-2
clone size: .
V gene: TRBV6-1
D gene: .
CDR3 protein: CASTLRQQTGYTF

J gene: TRBJ2-2
clone size: .
V gene: TRBV7-3
D gene: .
CDR3 protein: CASSWDYTGELFF

J gene: TRBJ2-5
clone size: few
V gene: TRBV18
D gene: TRBD1
CDR3 protein: CASSPRDRLQETQYF

J gene: TRBJ2-7
clone size: .
V gene: TRBV4-1
D gene: TRBD1
CDR3 protein: CASSQGQPFSYEQYF

J gene: TRBJ2-7
clone size: .
V gene: TRBV15
D gene: TRBD2
CDR3 protein: CATSRDGGLAGAYEQYF

J gene: TRBJ1-5
clone size: few
V gene: TRBV2
D gene: .
CDR3 protein: CAGRENSNQPQHF

J gene: TRBJ1-1
clone size: .
V gene: TRBV14
D gene: .
CDR3 protein: CASSQVRGYTEAFF

J gene: TRBJ1-2
clone size: .
V gene: TRBV29-1
D gene: .
CDR3 protein: CSVGMGDGNYGYTF

J gene: TRBJ2-5
clone size: .
V gene: TRBV10-1
D gene: TRBD2
CDR3 protein: CAACSGDQETQYF

J gene: TRBJ2-5
clone size: many
V gene: TRBV2
D gene: .
CDR3 protein: CASSEDGSYF

J gene: TRBJ1-5
clone size: many
V gene: TRBV28
D gene: .
CDR3 protein: CASSQRGGRGQPQHF